Shown below are 17 T cell receptor beta chains from a single sample sequenced in a study of siplizumab effects on memory and regulatory T cells. The protocol was immunoSEQ multiplex PCR, while the TCRdb copy is restricted to in-frame clones and leaves out a portion. This table has about 72,000 clones, less than 95% appearing once. The source material was CD8+ T cells sorted from blood. The receptors derive from a human donor in good health.

The sample holds one count of this clone. The genes are TRBV11-1 and TRBJ1-5; possibly TRBD1 for D (6 bases). CDR1 and CDR2 (germline): SGHAT, FQDESV (reference sequence). CDR3 length equals 13 residues. V was clipped by 4 bases and J by 5 bases, with 9 bases between them. The CDR3 nucleotides are TGTGCCAGCAGCTCAGGGGTTTATCAGCCCCAGCATTTT. This translates into CASSSGVYQPQHF.

V gene TRBV5-6 combines with J gene TRBJ2-7; D gene unclear. CDR1 is SGHDT, CDR2 YYEEEE, per germline. V lost 0 bases and J 2 bases, leaving 6 bases between the germline ends. CDR3 size: 13 residues. CDR3 amino acids: CASSLDRTYEQYF. In DNA form, the CDR3 reads TGTGCCAGCAGCTTGGACAGAACCTACGAGCAGTACTTC.

The chain joins TRBV6-6 to TRBJ2-5, with D tentatively TRBD1 (5 bases). The germline V gene encodes CDR1 MNHNY and CDR2 SVGAGI (reference sequence). This CDR3 has 16 residues. Between the trimmed V and J ends, which lost 2 bases and 5 bases, there was a span of 18 bases. CDR3 nucleotide sequence: TGTGCCAGCAGTTACCCCGAGGCCACAGGTTGGGAGACCCAGTACTTC. It is translated as CASSYPEATGWETQYF.

CDR3 nucleotides: TGCGCCAGCAGCCAAGATGTCGGGGGGGGCGCTGAGCAGTTCTTC. Translating gives CASSQDVGGGAEQFF. The genes are TRBV4-1 and TRBJ2-1; 8 nucleotides align to TRBD2. This CDR3 comprises 15 residues. Looked up from germline, CDR1 is MGHRA and CDR2 is YSYEKL. Trimming took 0 bases from V and 9 from J; bases not matched to a gene: 7.

J is TRBJ2-2 and V is TRBV7-9, with 13 positions matching TRBD2. The ends lost 5 bases at V and 5 bases at J; junction bases unmatched: 8. This CDR3 has 17 amino acids. Germline lookup yields CDR1 SEHNR and CDR2 FQNEAQ (reference sequence). The CDR3 region is CASSAPGTSGMTGELFF. For the CDR3, the DNA is TGTGCCAGCAGCGCGCCCGGGACTAGCGGGATGACCGGGGAGCTGTTTTTT.

The chain employs TRBV11-3 and TRBJ1-3; tentative D call: TRBD1 (5 bases). CDR1 SGHNT and CDR2 YENEEA come from the germline V gene. The length of the CDR3 is 15 residues. V was shortened by 5 bases and J by 0 bases, with 11 bases between the two germline ends. The DNA of the CDR3 is TGTGCCAGCAGCCGGGACCGAAACTCTGGAAACACCATATATTTT. Translated, it gives CASSRDRNSGNTIYF.

CDR3 sequence (DNA): TGTGCCAGCAGTTTAGGAAGCAATCAGCCCCAGCATTTT. Protein product: CASSLGSNQPQHF. This chain uses TRBV27 with TRBJ1-5; D is unresolved. This CDR3 region has 13 residues. From germline, CDR1 is MNHEY and CDR2 SMNVEV (reference sequence). Trimming pared 2 bases from V and 1 base from J, leaving 3 bases between.

The rearrangement uses TRBV7-3 and TRBJ1-2; TRBD1 matches 7 bases. Germline V gives CDR1 SGHTA, CDR2 FQGTGA. The trim removed 3 bases at V and 4 bases at J, leaving 5 bases unmatched. The CDR3 extends over 14 amino acids. CDR3 protein: CASSFIDRVYGYTF. CDR3 nucleotides: TGTGCCAGCAGCTTCATCGACAGGGTCTATGGCTACACCTTC. Full variable domain (outside the CDR3, taken from reference TRBV7-3 and TRBJ1-2): GAGVSQTPSNKVTEKGKYVELRCDPISGHTALYWYRQSLGQGPEFLIYFQGTGAADDSGLPNDRFFAVRPEGSVSTLKIQRTERGDSAVYLCASSFIDRVYGYTFGSGTRLTVV.

J is TRBJ2-7 and V is TRBV2; D unclear. V lost 8 bases to trimming and J lost 0 bases, with 11 bases between them. CDR3 length equals 13 residues. CDR1 and CDR2 from the germline V gene are SNHLY and FYNNEI. The CDR3 bases are TGTGCCAGCTCAATATTCCGCTCCTACGAGCAGTACTTC. As protein: CASSIFRSYEQYF.

V and J are TRBV4-1 and TRBJ2-3; 9 bases match TRBD1. The V gene end was trimmed by 6 bases and the J gene end by 4 bases; junction bases not matched to a gene: 8. The CDR3 consists of 15 residues. CDR1 is MGHRA, CDR2 YSYEKL, per germline. In DNA, the CDR3 is TGCGCCAGCAGTCAAACAGGGGGCAGGGCAGATACGCAGTATTTT. It is translated as CASSQTGGRADTQYF.

J is TRBJ2-7 and V is TRBV6-1; TRBD2 agrees at 8 bases. There are 17 residues in the CDR3. CDR1 is MNHNS and CDR2 is SASEGT in the germline V gene. The V and J ends lost 2 bases and 2 bases, in that order; junction bases with no gene match: 11. In DNA, the CDR3 is TGTGCCAGCAGTGAAATCGGGAGGGCCCCAAGGACCTACGAGCAGTACTTC. Encoded protein: CASSEIGRAPRTYEQYF.

The chain has TRBV11-2 and TRBJ2-3, with D uncertain. V gave up 6 bases and J gave up 2 bases, with 9 bases separating them. This CDR3 has 13 residues. Germline loops: CDR1 SGHAT, CDR2 FQNNGV. The DNA for the CDR3 is TGTGCCAGCAGATTACGCGCCACAGATACGCAGTATTTT. It codes for CASRLRATDTQYF.

V usage is TRBV5-1 and J usage is TRBJ2-7, with D perhaps TRBD2 (6 bases). This CDR3 spans 15 amino acids. Germline assignment: CDR1 SGHRS and CDR2 YFSETQ. With 0 bases removed from V and 0 bases from J, the gap between germline ends came to 10 bases. Here the CDR3 reads CASSLAMGLSYEQYF. The CDR3 DNA sequence: TGCGCCAGCAGCTTGGCGATGGGACTCTCCTACGAGCAGTACTTC.

The chain has TRBV27 and TRBJ1-5; D not certain. V lost 5 bases and J lost 0, with 11 bases in between. The CDR3 contains 15 residues. Germline CDR1 and CDR2: MNHEY and SMNVEV (reference sequence). The DNA of the CDR3 is TGTGCCAGCAGTGACGACCTGAATAGCAATCAGCCCCAGCATTTT. This sequence encodes CASSDDLNSNQPQHF.

This sequence joins TRBV7-9 and TRBJ2-7; D could derive from TRBD1 or TRBD2 (5 bases each). V dropped 1 base and J dropped 4 bases, with 14 bases sitting between them. The CDR3 runs 15 residues. CDR1 is SEHNR, CDR2 FQNEAQ, per germline (reference sequence). CDR3 amino acids: CASSLGLGTLYEQYF. As DNA, the CDR3 is TGTGCCAGCAGCTTAGGACTCGGGACCTTATACGAGCAGTACTTC.

The chain carries TRBV19 and TRBJ2-1; 13 bases agree with TRBD2. Per the germline V gene, CDR1 is LNHDA and CDR2 is SQIVND (reference sequence). V trimming: 6 bases; J trimming: 4 bases; junction bases outside the gene matches: 6. The CDR3 is 16 amino acids. The CDR3 spells CASSVLAGGSYNEQFF. The CDR3, as DNA: TGTGCCAGTAGCGTACTAGCGGGAGGGAGTTACAATGAGCAGTTCTTC.

This chain uses TRBV19 with TRBJ1-5; 7 positions match TRBD1. The CDR3 has 15 amino acids. In germline, CDR1 is LNHDA, CDR2 SQIVND (reference sequence). With 3 bases clipped from V and 4 bases from J, the junction kept 6 bases outside the gene matches. CDR3 sequence: CASSMGQSKNQPQHF. The DNA for the CDR3 is TGTGCCAGTAGTATGGGACAGTCCAAAAATCAGCCCCAGCATTTT.